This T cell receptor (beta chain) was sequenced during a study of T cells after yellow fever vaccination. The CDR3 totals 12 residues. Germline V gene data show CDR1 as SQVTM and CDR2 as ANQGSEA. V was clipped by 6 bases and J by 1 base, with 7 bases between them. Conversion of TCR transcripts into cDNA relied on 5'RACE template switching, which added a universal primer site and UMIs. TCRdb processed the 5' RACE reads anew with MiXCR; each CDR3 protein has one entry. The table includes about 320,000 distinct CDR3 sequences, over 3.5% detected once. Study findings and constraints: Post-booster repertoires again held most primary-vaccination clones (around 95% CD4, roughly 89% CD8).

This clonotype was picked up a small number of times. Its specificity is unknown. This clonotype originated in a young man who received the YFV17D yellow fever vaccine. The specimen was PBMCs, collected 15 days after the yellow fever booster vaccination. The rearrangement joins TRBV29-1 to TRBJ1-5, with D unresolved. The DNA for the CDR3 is TGCAGCGTACGCCAGAGCAATCAGCCCCAGCATTTT. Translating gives CSVRQSNQPQHF.